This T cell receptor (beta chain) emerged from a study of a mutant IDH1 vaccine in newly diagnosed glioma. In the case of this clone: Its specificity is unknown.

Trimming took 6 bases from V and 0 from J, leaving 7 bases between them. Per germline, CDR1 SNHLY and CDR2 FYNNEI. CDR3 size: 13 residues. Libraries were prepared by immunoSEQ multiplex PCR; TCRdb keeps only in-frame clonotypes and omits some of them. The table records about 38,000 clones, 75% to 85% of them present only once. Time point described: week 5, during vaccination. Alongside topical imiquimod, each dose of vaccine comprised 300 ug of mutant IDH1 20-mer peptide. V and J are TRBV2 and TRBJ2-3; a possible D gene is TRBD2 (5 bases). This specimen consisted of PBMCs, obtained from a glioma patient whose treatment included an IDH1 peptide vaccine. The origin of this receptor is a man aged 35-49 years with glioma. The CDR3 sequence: CASRRTSTDTQYF. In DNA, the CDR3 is TGTGCCAGCAGAAGGACTAGCACAGATACGCAGTATTTT.